What follows describes a single T cell receptor (beta chain). Its antigen is not known. Germline loops: CDR1 SGHDN, CDR2 FVKESK. The CDR3 loop spans 14 amino acids. V shed 4 bases, J shed 5 bases, and the junction held 7 bases outside the gene matches. The sample originates from a study of cytomegalovirus exposure and HLA in healthy donors. Whole-study results and caveats: Altogether, 150 or so TCR beta chains were recorded as cytomegalovirus-associated.

The PCR contained 60 Vbeta and 13 Jbeta primers. Clones were sequenced by immunoSEQ multiplex PCR, and TCRdb holds only the in-frame ones, with some missing. Among about 200,000 clones listed, 9.5% to 15% were seen once. Sequences were obtained from PBMCs. The sequence was collected from a man in his forties or fifties in good health and CMV-seropositive. The chain links TRBV14 to TRBJ2-7; 8 bases fit TRBD2. Here the CDR3 reads CASSLRGGMNEQYV. As DNA, the CDR3 is TGTGCCAGCAGCCTCCGGGGGGGTATGAACGAGCAGTACGTC.